A single sample gave rise to the 9 T cell receptor beta chains below, sequenced in a study of cytomegalovirus exposure and HLA in healthy donors. PCR employed 60 Vbeta and 13 Jbeta primers. TCRdb's table, derived via immunoSEQ multiplex PCR, lists solely in-frame clones and lacks some. This sample has some 180,000 clones, with 82% found just once. The sample was PBMCs. The origin of the receptors is a man aged 35-49 years in good health and CMV-seronegative.

This clone was seen once. The rearrangement links TRBV4-1 to TRBJ1-1; 7 nucleotides align to TRBD1. J lost 5 bases, V lost 4 bases, and 13 bases had no gene match. CDR1 is MGHRA, CDR2 YSYEKL, per germline. This CDR3 is built from 16 residues. This chain's CDR3 is CASSPPRTGKKTEAFF. The DNA for the CDR3 is TGCGCCAGCAGCCCGCCAAGGACAGGTAAAAAGACTGAAGCTTTCTTT.

V usage is TRBV7-9 and J usage is TRBJ1-4; 7 bases line up with TRBD1. This CDR3 has 14 residues. CDR1 is SEHNR, CDR2 FQNEAQ, per germline (reference sequence). The V segment lost 9 bases and the J segment 7 bases; nucleotides outside the gene matches: 11. The CDR3 loop reads CASGTDREGEKLFF. The CDR3 coding sequence is TGTGCCAGTGGGACCGACAGGGAAGGTGAAAAACTGTTTTTT.

The chain carries TRBV7-2 and TRBJ1-4, with TRBD1 identical over 10 bases. The V gene's germline CDR1 is SGHTA and CDR2 FQGNSA. With V trimmed by 5 bases and J by 0 bases, 6 bases remained unmatched. The CDR3 length is 17 residues. The CDR3 here is CASSRRQGAATNEKLFF. DNA for the CDR3: TGTGCCAGCAGCCGAAGACAGGGGGCAGCAACTAATGAAAAACTGTTTTTT.

The chain recombines TRBV4-3 with TRBJ2-7; D is uncertain. There are 15 residues in the CDR3. Germline loops: CDR1 LGHNA, CDR2 YSLEER. V gave up 4 bases and J gave up 5 bases, with 18 bases separating them. This CDR3 reads CASSRLWITADEQYF. CDR3 coding DNA: TGCGCCAGCAGCCGCCTTTGGATAACGGCGGACGAGCAGTACTTC.

The rearrangement links TRBV5-1 to TRBJ1-1; D ambiguous. Germline assignment: CDR1 SGHRS and CDR2 YFSETQ. CDR3 length: 15 amino acids. Trimming pared 0 bases from V and 0 bases from J, leaving 9 bases between. CDR3 region: CASSLEGRLNTEAFF. CDR3 DNA: TGCGCCAGCAGCTTGGAAGGCAGGCTGAACACTGAAGCTTTCTTT.

V usage is TRBV4-3 and J usage is TRBJ2-3; the match to TRBD2 covers 11 bases. CDR3 length equals 15 residues. Trimming removed 8 bases from V and 2 bases from J; junction bases left unmatched: 6. The germline V gene encodes CDR1 LGHNA and CDR2 YSLEER. The CDR3 region is CASAMTSGTTDTQYF. Written as DNA, the CDR3 is TGCGCCAGCGCCATGACTAGCGGGACCACAGATACGCAGTATTTT.

CDR3 protein: CASSTPGQGGQPQHF. Written as DNA, the CDR3 is TGTGCCAGCAGCACCCCAGGACAGGGGGGTCAGCCCCAGCATTTT. The V call is TRBV28, the J call TRBJ1-5; 10 positions agree with TRBD1. Per the germline V gene, CDR1 is MDHEN and CDR2 is SYDVKM. Trimming took 6 bases from V and 6 from J; bases not matched to a gene: 8. This CDR3 is built from 15 residues.

V is TRBV9 and J is TRBJ2-7; D gene ambiguous. Trimming left V 0 bases short and J 3 bases short, with 10 bases between. In germline, CDR1 is SGDLS, CDR2 YYNGEE. This CDR3 comprises 14 residues. The CDR3 reads CASSVGAEYYEQYF. CDR3 bases: TGTGCCAGCAGCGTAGGTGCGGAGTACTACGAGCAGTACTTC.

J is TRBJ2-2 and V is TRBV10-3; a possible D gene is TRBD2 (6 bases). The CDR3 is 13 amino acids. The germline V gene encodes CDR1 ENHRY and CDR2 SYGVKD. Trimming stripped 10 bases from V and 2 bases from J, with 11 bases between. Written as DNA, the CDR3 is TGTGCCACCGGGACTTCTAACACCGGGGAGCTGTTTTTT. Translated, it gives CATGTSNTGELFF.